A single sample gave rise to the 27 T cell receptor beta chains below, sequenced in a study of T cells in Graves' hyperthyroidism and ophthalmopathy. Researchers amplified the TCR beta CDR3 regions from RNA transcripts. The TCR CDR3 was amplified in a first-round RT-PCR using the HTBI primer set. Using its own MiXCR run on the multiplex PCR reads, TCRdb lists one record per CDR3 protein. The table lists 450,000 to 700,000 distinct CDR3 sequences, about 43% of them singletons. The sample was peripheral blood or thyroid tissue (not recorded which). These receptors all stem from an adult woman with Graves' disease, either hyperthyroidism or ophthalmopathy (not recorded which).

This clonotype was counted ten times or more. This sequence joins TRBV4-2 and TRBJ1-6; D call uncertain. The germline V gene encodes CDR1 LGHNA and CDR2 YNFKEQ. The CDR3 runs to 17 residues. V was cut by 1 base and J by 0 bases, with 10 bases left in between. The CDR3 sequence is CASSQGVADSYNSPLHF. CDR3 coding DNA: TGTGCCAGCAGCCAAGGGGTGGCCGACTCCTATAATTCACCCCTCCACTTT.

This clonotype was recorded at least ten times. The chain has TRBV20-1 and TRBJ1-5, with a possible D match to TRBD1 (6 bases). CDR3 length equals 14 residues. CDR1 is DFQATT and CDR2 is SNEGSKA in the germline V gene (reference sequence). Trimming left V 6 bases short and J 0 bases short, with 12 bases between. Written as DNA, the CDR3 is TGCAGTGCCACGGGACACTATAGCAATCAGCCCCAGCATTTT. This sequence encodes CSATGHYSNQPQHF.

This clonotype was found many times. In DNA form, the CDR3 reads TGTGCCAGCAGCGGGGACACAGATAGCAATCAGCCCCAGCATTTT. Translating it yields CASSGDTDSNQPQHF. The chain carries TRBV3-1 and TRBJ1-5; D might be TRBD1 (6 bases). Trimming left V 5 bases short and J 0 bases short, with 11 bases between. The CDR3 loop spans 15 amino acids. Per germline, CDR1 LGHDT and CDR2 YNNKEL (reference sequence).

V gene TRBV19 combines with J gene TRBJ1-5; 8 positions agree with TRBD1. The CDR3 runs 14 residues. Trimming at V came to 4 bases and at J to 3 bases, leaving 2 bases not matched to a gene. Germline loops: CDR1 LNHDA, CDR2 SQIVND (reference sequence). CDR3 residues: CASSTDRVNQPQHF. The CDR3 DNA reads as TGTGCCAGTAGTACGGACAGGGTCAATCAGCCCCAGCATTTT.

The chain couples TRBV20-1 to TRBJ1-5, with 9 nucleotides matching TRBD1. The CDR3 totals 15 residues. V shed 6 bases and J 2 bases; nucleotides not matched to a gene: 8. Germline V lookup: CDR1 DFQATT, CDR2 SNEGSKA (reference sequence). This CDR3 reads CSARQGGYGNQPQHF. CDR3 DNA sequence: TGCAGTGCAAGACAGGGGGGTTACGGCAATCAGCCCCAGCATTTT.

The gene calls are TRBV7-9 and TRBJ1-1; D unresolved. The CDR3 runs to 14 residues. With 2 bases removed from V and 1 base from J, the gap between germline ends came to 8 bases. Germline V gene data show CDR1 as SEHNR and CDR2 as FQNEAQ (reference sequence). As DNA, the CDR3 is TGTGCCAGCAGCTTATATAGTGAGAACACTGAAGCTTTCTTT. It encodes CASSLYSENTEAFF.

The rearrangement joins TRBV20-1 to TRBJ1-6; D is undetermined. The CDR3 is 13 amino acids. The ends were cut back, 6 bases at V and 7 bases at J, with 13 bases in the middle. Germline-derived CDR1 and CDR2 are DFQATT and SNEGSKA (reference sequence). The CDR3 reads CSAREEFNSPLHF. CDR3 bases: TGCAGTGCCCGGGAGGAGTTCAATTCACCCCTCCACTTT.

The rearrangement joins TRBV15 to TRBJ1-1; D unclear. The CDR3 covers 15 residues. V lost 5 bases and J 6 bases, leaving 19 bases between the germline ends. Germline CDR1 is LNHNV and CDR2 is YYDKDF (reference sequence). This chain's CDR3 is CATSRARAGFAEAFF. The DNA of the CDR3 is TGTGCCACCAGCCGGGCCAGAGCCGGGTTCGCTGAAGCTTTCTTT.

CDR3 nucleotide sequence: TGTGCCAGCAGCTCCCGGGGCGGACTCTACGGCTACACCTTC. It translates to CASSSRGGLYGYTF. The V and J genes are TRBV7-2 and TRBJ1-2; D perhaps matches TRBD1 (5 bases). Trimming shortened V by 4 bases and J by 8 bases, and 17 bases separated the two germline ends. Germline V gene sequence: CDR1 SGHTA, CDR2 FQGNSA. The CDR3 covers 14 residues.

The rearrangement uses TRBV27 and TRBJ1-1, with D tentatively TRBD1 (6 bases). The CDR3 extends over 14 amino acids. V was cut by 8 bases and J by 3 bases, with 16 bases left in between. Germline-derived CDR1 and CDR2 are MNHEY and SMNVEV (reference sequence). The CDR3: CASGLIRGDTEAFF. The CDR3 nucleotides are TGTGCCAGCGGACTCATCAGGGGAGACACTGAAGCTTTCTTT.

This clonotype was detected ten times or more. The chain couples TRBV12-3 or TRBV12-4 to TRBJ1-1; D is undetermined. The CDR3 is 14 residues long. Trimming took 0 bases from V and 0 from J, leaving 5 bases between them. The CDR3 spells CASSLAGLNTEAFF. DNA for the CDR3: TGTGCCAGCAGTTTAGCAGGGTTGAACACTGAAGCTTTCTTT.

Only a few counts were recorded for this clonotype. A much larger clone differs by one base, so this may be a read error. The rearrangement links TRBV19 to TRBJ2-7; D gene ambiguous. This CDR3 has 13 residues. CDR1 LNHDA and CDR2 SQIVND come from the germline V gene (reference sequence). CDR3 sequence (DNA): TGTACCAGTAGCAACGCTCCTTCCTACGAGCAGTACTTC. This sequence encodes CTSSNAPSYEQYF.

Many counts were recorded for this clonotype. This chain links TRBV4-1 with TRBJ1-5; D possibly corresponds to TRBD1 (6 bases). With 6 bases removed from V and 11 bases from J, the gap between germline ends came to 23 bases. This CDR3 has 15 residues. The germline CDR1 and CDR2 sequences are MGHRA and YSYEKL. The CDR3 DNA reads as TGCGCCAGCAGTCAGGGGAACGGGGGGGTTCTGACCCAGCATTTT. As protein: CASSQGNGGVLTQHF.

The chain uses TRBV11-2 and TRBJ1-1; unclear D gene. Germline CDR1 is SGHAT and CDR2 is FQNNGV. V was pared by 4 bases and J by 3 bases, with 12 bases between. The CDR3 extends over 14 amino acids. DNA of the CDR3: TGTGCCAGCAGCTCCGCGGGGTTGGACACTGAAGCTTTCTTT. Encoded protein: CASSSAGLDTEAFF.

The rearrangement uses TRBV19 and TRBJ1-1; D not resolved. This CDR3 region has 13 residues. Trimming shortened V by 7 bases and J by 1 base, and 10 bases separated the two germline ends. CDR1 is LNHDA and CDR2 is SQIVND in the germline V gene (reference sequence). The CDR3 protein is CASKAAPNTEAFF. As DNA, the CDR3 is TGTGCCAGTAAAGCAGCACCGAACACTGAAGCTTTCTTT.

V gene TRBV20-1 combines with J gene TRBJ1-1; 7 bases agree with TRBD1. The CDR3 covers 15 residues. CDR1 and CDR2 from the germline V gene are DFQATT and SNEGSKA (reference sequence). V gave up 5 bases and J gave up 3 bases; unmatched junction bases: 12. CDR3 loop: CSARTQGLADTEAFF. CDR3 nucleotide sequence: TGCAGTGCTCGGACACAGGGGTTGGCGGACACTGAAGCTTTCTTT.

This clonotype was detected ten times or more. The chain recombines TRBV18 with TRBJ2-5; TRBD1 is a possible D gene (6 bases). Germline loops: CDR1 KGHSH, CDR2 LQKENI. Trimming took 2 bases from V and 4 from J, leaving 11 bases between them. This CDR3 has 14 residues. The CDR3 loop is CASSPDVDRETQYF. CDR3 nucleotides: TGTGCCAGCTCACCAGATGTGGACAGAGAGACCCAGTACTTC.

This chain uses TRBV7-8 with TRBJ2-2, with D possibly called TRBD1 or TRBD2 (5 bases each). The CDR3 has 14 residues. V dropped 5 bases and J dropped 9 bases, with 16 bases sitting between them. The germline V gene has CDR1 SGHVS and CDR2 FQNEAQ. The CDR3 protein is CASSIRDGPWELFF. The CDR3 DNA reads TGTGCCAGCAGCATAAGGGACGGCCCATGGGAGCTGTTTTTT.

This clonotype was found once. V and J are TRBV11-2 and TRBJ1-2; D ambiguous. Germline loops: CDR1 SGHAT, CDR2 FQNNGV. The CDR3 consists of 15 residues. The ends were cut back, 1 base at V and 6 bases at J, with 15 bases in the middle. Here the CDR3 DNA reads TGTGCCAGCAGCTTAGGGGCGGGAGGCGGAGATGGCTACACCTTC. This encodes CASSLGAGGGDGYTF.

This clonotype was found once. The chain has TRBV19 and TRBJ1-4, with 10 bases aligning to TRBD1. This CDR3 is 15 amino acids long. V gave up 9 bases and J gave up 7 bases; unmatched junction bases: 11. The V gene's germline CDR1 is LNHDA and CDR2 SQIVND (reference sequence). CDR3 loop: CASTRRDRGGEKLFF. DNA for the CDR3: TGTGCCAGCACCCGCCGGGACAGGGGTGGTGAAAAACTGTTTTTT.

A few counts support this clonotype. V gene TRBV29-1 combines with J gene TRBJ2-5, with D possibly TRBD1 on 5 matching bases. CDR3 length equals 14 residues. Germline CDR1 SQVTM, CDR2 ANQGSEA. The germline V and J ends were trimmed by 7 bases and 5 bases, with 20 bases remaining between them. In DNA form, the CDR3 reads TGCAGCGCAAAGACGGCAGTGGGGCGGGAGACCCAGTACTTC. This codes for CSAKTAVGRETQYF. Full variable domain (rest looked up from reference TRBV29-1 and TRBJ2-5): SAVISQKPSRDICQRGTSLTIQCQVDSQVTMMFWYRQQPGQSLTLIATANQGSEATYESGFVIDKFPISRPNLTFSTLTVSNMSPEDSSIYLCSAKTAVGRETQYFGPGTRLLVL.

J is TRBJ1-2 and V is TRBV11-1; weak D call: TRBD1 (6 bases). V lost 5 bases and J 7 bases, leaving 14 bases between the germline ends. The germline V gene encodes CDR1 SGHAT and CDR2 FQDESV (reference sequence). This CDR3 is 13 amino acids long. CDR3 loop: CASSMGGDTGYTF. The CDR3 nucleotides read TGTGCCAGCAGCATGGGAGGGGACACTGGCTACACCTTC.

This sequence joins TRBV7-2 and TRBJ1-4, with a weak D call TRBD1 (5 bases). Trimming took off 6 bases at V and 5 bases at J, with 19 bases between the two ends. The germline gives CDR1 SGHTA, CDR2 FQGNSA. This CDR3 spans 16 amino acids. The CDR3 here is CASSPPRGQGNEKLFF. The CDR3 nucleotides are TGTGCCAGCAGTCCCCCTCGAGGCCAGGGAAATGAAAAACTGTTTTTT.

This chain links TRBV12-3 or TRBV12-4 with TRBJ2-2; 9 bases agree with TRBD1. Trimming took 4 bases from V and 5 from J; bases not matched to a gene: 5. The CDR3 is 15 residues long. CDR3 nucleotides: TGTGCCAGCAGTTGGCCGGGACAGGGAACCGGGGAGCTGTTTTTT. This encodes CASSWPGQGTGELFF.

This clonotype was seen ten or more times. The chain joins TRBV11-2 to TRBJ2-7, with D uncertain. V was cut by 5 bases and J by 2 bases, with 13 bases left in between. This CDR3 has 14 amino acids. Germline CDR1 and CDR2: SGHAT and FQNNGV. The CDR3 protein is CASSDLRSAYEQYF. DNA of the CDR3: TGTGCCAGCAGCGACCTGAGGTCAGCCTACGAGCAGTACTTC.

The chain employs TRBV7-3 and TRBJ2-5; 12 bases agree with TRBD1. Germline V gene sequence: CDR1 SGHTA, CDR2 FQGTGA. The junction had 8 bases not matched to a gene; V was cut back by 2 bases and J by 7 bases. This CDR3 spans 16 amino acids. CDR3 DNA sequence: TGTGCCAGCAGCTTATACGGGACAGGGGGCCGACCGACCCAGTACTTC. Protein sequence: CASSLYGTGGRPTQYF.

Remarks on this clonotype: No conserved phenylalanine or tryptophan is present at the end of the CDR3, so a read error is the likely explanation. Because the CDR3's place on the DNA is in doubt, the DNA is left out and the CDR3 is given as listed by TCRdb. The J gene is TRBJ2-2, the V gene TRBV11-1. Germline-derived CDR1 and CDR2 are SGHAT and FQDESV (reference sequence). Inclusive of both ends, the CDR3 amounts to 15 amino acids. CDR3: CASSLGGANTGELLL.